The 31 T cell receptor beta chains listed next were all sequenced from one sample in a study of shared clonotypes between healthy human individuals. TCRdb's copy holds only in-frame clones and misses some; the assay was immunoSEQ multiplex PCR. Altogether 600,000 to 750,000 clones are present, roughly 88% being singletons, with the ten largest covering more than 30%. Input material: memory CD8+ T cells from PBMCs. Subset described: CD45RO+ cells pooled with CCR7-negative TemRA cells. These receptors were collected from a man younger than 35 in good health. Some clones in this sample may be carry-over from other donors' samples.

V and J are TRBV10-3 and TRBJ2-7; TRBD2 agrees at 8 bases. CDR3 length: 18 residues. Trimming cost V 2 bases and J 2 bases; bases outside gene matches: 14. Germline V gene lookup returns CDR1 ENHRY and CDR2 SYGVKD. Here the CDR3 DNA reads TGTGCCATCAGTGAGAACTTAGCGGGAAGTATACCAGCCTACGAGCAGTACTTC. Protein: CAISENLAGSIPAYEQYF.

V is TRBV13 and J is TRBJ2-5; D perhaps matches TRBD2 (6 bases). Germline CDR1 reads PRHDT; CDR2 reads FYEKMQ (reference sequence). CDR3 length: 15 amino acids. The V and J ends lost 1 base and 1 base respectively, with 10 bases between them. CDR3 sequence (DNA): TGTGCCAGCAGCTTAGCGGGAGCTTTCCAAGAGACCCAGTACTTC. Translation: CASSLAGAFQETQYF. The whole variable domain, filled in from reference TRBV13 and TRBJ2-5, reads AAGVIQSPRHLIKEKRETATLKCYPIPRHDTVYWYQQGPGQDPQFLISFYEKMQSDKGSIPDRFSAQQFSDYHSELNMSSLELGDSALYFCASSLAGAFQETQYFGPGTRLLVL.

This rearrangement joins TRBV9 to TRBJ2-3; D perhaps matches TRBD1 (6 bases). CDR1 is SGDLS and CDR2 is YYNGEE in the germline V gene. This CDR3 is built from 16 residues. V was pared by 4 bases and J by 3 bases, with 18 bases between. The CDR3 bases are TGTGCCAGCAGCCTCCACGGCGGGCAGGGGACAGATACGCAGTATTTT. Translating it yields CASSLHGGQGTDTQYF.

The rearrangement uses TRBV7-9 and TRBJ2-7; D may match TRBD1 or TRBD2 (6 bases each). Per germline, CDR1 SEHNR and CDR2 FQNEAQ (reference sequence). Trimming removed 4 bases from V and 0 bases from J, with 19 bases in between. The CDR3 has 17 residues. CDR3 amino acids: CASSYGGLHSGSYEQYF. The CDR3 region has the DNA TGTGCCAGCAGCTATGGGGGCCTTCATAGCGGCTCCTACGAGCAGTACTTC.

The rearrangement joins TRBV6-5 to TRBJ1-2, with a possible D match to TRBD1 (5 bases). The CDR3 extends over 12 amino acids. CDR1 and CDR2 (germline): MNHEY, SVGAGI. V gave up 6 bases and J gave up 1 base, with 6 bases separating them. Here the CDR3 DNA reads TGTGCCAGCAGCCAGGGTAACTATGGCTACACCTTC. It encodes CASSQGNYGYTF.

The chain is built from TRBV6-1 and TRBJ2-5, with D perhaps TRBD1 or TRBD2 (5 bases each). There are 16 residues in the CDR3. V lost 4 bases and J lost 4, with 19 bases in between. Germline V lookup: CDR1 MNHNS, CDR2 SASEGT. In DNA, the CDR3 is TGTGCCAGCAGTGCCCGAGGGACCGGGGACGCAGAGACCCAGTACTTC. As protein: CASSARGTGDAETQYF.

The chain links TRBV11-2 to TRBJ2-1; D may match TRBD1 or TRBD2 (6 bases each). This CDR3 has 15 residues. V lost 5 bases and J lost 5, with 16 bases in between. Germline CDR1 reads SGHAT; CDR2 reads FQNNGV. CDR3 in amino acids: CASSPRGADNNEQFF. Written as DNA, the CDR3 is TGTGCCAGCAGCCCAAGGGGGGCCGACAACAATGAGCAGTTCTTC.

The CDR3 loop is CASSDGQYQETQYF. The DNA of the CDR3 is TGTGCCAGCAGTGATGGCCAGTACCAAGAGACCCAGTACTTC. The chain carries TRBV25-1 and TRBJ2-5; D unclear. The germline V and J ends were trimmed by 3 bases and 0 bases, with 8 bases remaining between them. Germline-derived CDR1 and CDR2 are MGHDK and SYGVNS. The CDR3 contains 14 residues.

V is TRBV28 and J is TRBJ1-1; 8 bases align to TRBD1. CDR3 length: 13 amino acids. In germline, CDR1 is MDHEN, CDR2 SYDVKM. V gave up 5 bases and J gave up 8 bases; unmatched junction bases: 7. CDR3 amino acids: CASSPPGDREAFF. In DNA form, the CDR3 reads TGTGCCAGCAGTCCCCCGGGGGACAGGGAAGCTTTCTTT.

Only one count was recorded for this clone. This likely reflects a read error, since a far larger clone is one base away. The sample holds other DNA sequences that translate to the same CDR3. The chain couples TRBV6-4 to TRBJ1-5; no clear D gene. Trimming left V 3 bases short and J 0 bases short, with 3 bases between. Per germline, CDR1 MRHNA and CDR2 SNTAGT. This CDR3 comprises 13 residues. The CDR3 DNA is TGTGCCAGCAGTGAGGGTAGCAATCAGCCCCAGCATTTT. This gives the protein CASSEGSNQPQHF.

J is TRBJ1-1 and V is TRBV2, with TRBD1 identical over 10 bases. J was trimmed by 0 bases and V by 5 bases; bases with no gene match: 6. This CDR3 comprises 16 residues. Germline assignment: CDR1 SNHLY and CDR2 FYNNEI. CDR3 loop: CASSWDRGTMNTEAFF. The CDR3, as DNA: TGTGCCAGCAGTTGGGACAGGGGAACCATGAACACTGAAGCTTTCTTT.

The chain combines TRBV13 with TRBJ2-1, with 8 bases lining up with TRBD2. Trimming at V came to 3 bases and at J to 1 base, leaving 2 bases not matched to a gene. CDR3 length: 15 amino acids. Germline CDR1 reads PRHDT; CDR2 reads FYEKMQ (reference sequence). This chain's CDR3 is CASSFASGSYNEQFF. The CDR3, as DNA: TGTGCCAGCAGCTTCGCTAGCGGGTCCTACAATGAGCAGTTCTTC.

The rearrangement uses TRBV2 and TRBJ2-7; 12 nucleotides align to TRBD2. With 2 bases clipped from V and 5 bases from J, the junction kept 4 bases outside the gene matches. CDR3 length: 15 amino acids. Germline values: CDR1 SNHLY, CDR2 FYNNEI. The CDR3 spells CASSEWLAGGNEQYF. CDR3 DNA sequence: TGTGCCAGCAGTGAATGGCTAGCGGGAGGGAACGAGCAGTACTTC. Full variable domain (rest looked up from reference TRBV2 and TRBJ2-7): EPEVTQTPSHQVTQMGQEVILRCVPISNHLYFYWYRQILGQKVEFLVSFYNNEISEKSEIFDDQFSVERPDGSNFTLKIRSTKLEDSAMYFCASSEWLAGGNEQYFGPGTRLTVT.

The chain links TRBV27 to TRBJ2-7; D tentatively reads TRBD1 or TRBD2 (5 bases each). The CDR3 runs 14 residues. Germline values: CDR1 MNHEY, CDR2 SMNVEV (reference sequence). V was pared by 5 bases and J by 0 bases, with 11 bases between. The CDR3 DNA follows: TGTGCCAGCAGTACCCGGGACGGCTCCTACGAGCAGTACTTC. Amino acid sequence: CASSTRDGSYEQYF.

The chain couples TRBV28 to TRBJ2-6, with 9 positions matching TRBD1. CDR1 is MDHEN, CDR2 SYDVKM, per germline. The CDR3 runs to 17 residues. The J segment lost 2 bases and the V segment lost 6 bases, leaving 8 bases of the junction unmatched. DNA for the CDR3: TGTGCCAGCAGATACAGGGGGCCTATCCCTGGGGCCAACGTCCTGACTTTC. It specifies CASRYRGPIPGANVLTF.

The chain uses TRBV29-1 and TRBJ2-7; 10 nucleotides agree with TRBD2. CDR1 is SQVTM, CDR2 ANQGSEA, per germline. J lost 2 bases, V lost 6 bases, and 10 bases had no gene match. This CDR3 is 15 amino acids long. CDR3 sequence reads: CSVAQLAGLAYEQYF. In nucleotides, the CDR3 is TGCAGCGTCGCCCAACTAGCGGGATTGGCCTACGAGCAGTACTTC.

This rearrangement joins TRBV9 to TRBJ1-3; D gene unclear. The CDR3 loop spans 16 amino acids. Trimming took off 4 bases at V and 2 bases at J, with 16 bases between the two ends. Germline lookup yields CDR1 SGDLS and CDR2 YYNGEE. In DNA form, the CDR3 reads TGTGCCAGCAGCCCCCGGAGGGTAGTCGCTGGAAACACCATATATTTT. It is translated as CASSPRRVVAGNTIYF. Using reference TRBV9 and TRBJ1-3 for the parts outside the CDR3, the full variable domain is DSGVTQTPKHLITATGQRVTLRCSPRSGDLSVYWYQQSLDQGLQFLIQYYNGEERAKGNILERFSAQQFPDLHSELNLSSLELGDSALYFCASSPRRVVAGNTIYFGEGSWLTVV.

The genes are TRBV7-8 and TRBJ2-5; 8 nucleotides agree with TRBD2. The CDR3 is 16 residues long. Germline V gene data show CDR1 as SGHVS and CDR2 as FQNEAQ. V was pared by 5 bases and J by 2 bases, with 10 bases of the junction left unmatched. CDR3 coding DNA: TGTGCCAGCAGCCCCAGGAGGGCGGGGGGACAAGAGACCCAGTACTTC. It translates to CASSPRRAGGQETQYF.

The V gene is TRBV4-3, the J gene TRBJ1-2; 7 bases map to TRBD1. Germline values: CDR1 LGHNA, CDR2 YSLEER. The CDR3 contains 18 residues. Trimming cost V 0 bases and J 1 base; bases outside gene matches: 11. The CDR3 DNA reads as TGCGCCAGCAGCCAAGAGGTGCTGACAGGGAATTATAACTATGGCTACACCTTC. Translation gives CASSQEVLTGNYNYGYTF.

CDR3 bases: TGTGCCATCAGTGAAATGACTAGCGGTTCCTACGAGCAGTACTTC. Protein: CAISEMTSGSYEQYF. The rearrangement joins TRBV10-3 to TRBJ2-7; 9 nucleotides match TRBD2. Per the germline V gene, CDR1 is ENHRY and CDR2 is SYGVKD. This CDR3 contains 15 residues. V was clipped by 3 bases and J by 1 base; unmatched bases: 4.

V usage is TRBV27 and J usage is TRBJ2-2; 7 positions match TRBD2. CDR3 length: 16 residues. V was clipped by 7 bases and J by 0 bases; unmatched bases: 8. The germline V gene encodes CDR1 MNHEY and CDR2 SMNVEV (reference sequence). CDR3 loop: CASTALAPPNTGELFF. The CDR3 DNA is TGTGCCAGCACCGCACTAGCGCCCCCGAACACCGGGGAGCTGTTTTTT.

The chain employs TRBV9 and TRBJ2-1; 12 bases are a match to TRBD2. The CDR3 loop spans 17 amino acids. J lost 9 bases, V lost 3 bases, and 13 bases had no gene match. Germline CDR1 and CDR2: SGDLS and YYNGEE. CDR3 nucleotide sequence: TGTGCCAGCAGCGCCGAACTACTAGCGGGAGGATCCAGTGAGCAGTTCTTC. Translating it yields CASSAELLAGGSSEQFF.

The chain couples TRBV9 to TRBJ2-5; D remains ambiguous. CDR3 length equals 13 residues. Germline CDR1 and CDR2: SGDLS and YYNGEE. V was trimmed by 4 bases and J by 9 bases, leaving 16 bases between them. The CDR3: CASSPGRKWPQYF. CDR3 coding DNA: TGTGCCAGCAGCCCCGGACGTAAGTGGCCCCAGTACTTC.

This chain uses TRBV6-5 with TRBJ2-5, with 7 bases aligning to TRBD2. Germline lookup yields CDR1 MNHEY and CDR2 SVGAGI. With V trimmed by 0 bases and J by 2 bases, 3 bases remained unmatched. The CDR3 runs to 15 residues. CDR3 residues: CASSYSGAGQETQYF. In DNA, the CDR3 is TGTGCCAGCAGTTACTCGGGAGCGGGACAAGAGACCCAGTACTTC.

With regard to this clone: The sample carries other DNA sequences with the same CDR3. The CDR3 sequence is CASSWTGGGYEQYF. CDR3 nucleotides: TGTGCCAGCAGTTGGACAGGGGGAGGTTACGAGCAGTACTTC. The J gene is TRBJ2-7, the V gene TRBV28; the match to TRBD1 covers 10 bases. Germline V gives CDR1 MDHEN, CDR2 SYDVKM. This CDR3 comprises 14 residues. V shed 4 bases and J 4 bases; nucleotides not matched to a gene: 4.

The V call is TRBV28, the J call TRBJ2-5; 7 nucleotides align to TRBD1. From germline, CDR1 is MDHEN and CDR2 SYDVKM. The trim removed 4 bases at V and 2 bases at J, leaving 10 bases unmatched. The CDR3 covers 16 residues. CDR3 protein: CASSYLTGSPQETQYF. CDR3 DNA: TGTGCCAGCAGTTATTTGACAGGGTCCCCTCAAGAGACCCAGTACTTC.

The genes are TRBV29-1 and TRBJ2-1; 9 nucleotides line up with TRBD2. Germline CDR1 is SQVTM and CDR2 is ANQGSEA. The CDR3 loop spans 16 amino acids. The J segment lost 8 bases and the V segment lost 3 bases, leaving 14 bases of the junction unmatched. The CDR3 sequence: CSVEWGAGGLGDEQFF. The CDR3 coding sequence is TGCAGCGTTGAGTGGGGAGCGGGAGGACTAGGGGATGAGCAGTTCTTC.

The rearrangement uses TRBV19 and TRBJ2-2; 8 bases are shared with TRBD2. CDR3 length: 15 amino acids. Germline values: CDR1 LNHDA, CDR2 SQIVND (reference sequence). The trim removed 5 bases at V and 5 bases at J, leaving 7 bases unmatched. The CDR3 is CASSGSGSWTGELFF. In nucleotides, the CDR3 is TGTGCCAGTAGTGGGAGCGGGAGTTGGACCGGGGAGCTGTTTTTT.

The chain combines TRBV28 with TRBJ1-2; no clear D gene. Germline-derived CDR1 and CDR2 are MDHEN and SYDVKM. Trimming stripped 6 bases from V and 3 bases from J, with 11 bases between. This CDR3 contains 13 residues. The CDR3 loop is CASSPVTDYGYTF. In nucleotides, the CDR3 is TGTGCCAGCAGCCCTGTGACTGACTATGGCTACACCTTC.

The V and J genes are TRBV30 and TRBJ1-2; 8 nucleotides line up with TRBD1. The CDR3 length is 16 residues. Trimming at V came to 1 base and at J to 8 bases, leaving 15 bases not matched to a gene. The germline CDR1 and CDR2 sequences are GTSNPN and SVGIG (reference sequence). CDR3 sequence (DNA): TGTGCCTGGAGTGGGCAGGGGGCGTTTGGGACTGAGGGCTACACCTTC. It yields the protein CAWSGQGAFGTEGYTF.

The V call is TRBV9, the J call TRBJ2-6; D uncertain. CDR3 length: 16 residues. Germline values: CDR1 SGDLS, CDR2 YYNGEE. Trimming cost V 0 bases and J 2 bases, with 9 bases left between them. The CDR3 region is CASSVVGFPGANVLTF. In DNA, the CDR3 is TGTGCCAGCAGCGTAGTGGGGTTTCCTGGGGCCAACGTCCTGACTTTC.